The subject of this entry is one TCR beta chain. Its target is not known. The sample belongs to a study of CD4+ T cells in melanoma. Study results and caveats: CD8+ T cell, macrophage and B cell function reportedly correlated with neoantigen-specific CD4+ T cells. Reportedly, melanoma neoantigen-specific CD4+ T cells showed varied differentiation states.

This CDR3 has 14 amino acids. Germline loops: CDR1 LGHNA, CDR2 YSLEER. V was pared by 0 bases and J by 5 bases, with 10 bases between. Using immunoSEQ multiplex PCR, the repertoire was profiled, and TCRdb retains in-frame clones only, with some absent. The sample records some 110,000 clones, about 90% being singletons. The receptor was isolated from a human donor with melanoma. The rearrangement joins TRBV4-3 to TRBJ2-5; the D is unclear. The sample consisted of peripheral blood. For the CDR3, the DNA is TGCGCCAGCAGCCAAGAAGGGCAGTGGGAGACCCAGTACTTC. It yields the protein CASSQEGQWETQYF.